A selection of T cell receptor beta chains follows, all from one sample in a study of blood T cell repertoires in COVID-19. Only in-frame clones appear in the TCRdb table, and some are missing; sequencing was by immunoSEQ multiplex PCR. Of some 450,000 clones listed, over 85% were seen once; the top ten hold around 0.92%. Sequenced material: peripheral blood. Receptor source: a man aged 18 to 30 with COVID-19, enrolled during active disease. CDR3s include the opening cysteine and the closing phenylalanine or tryptophan. D genes are given only for firm matches.

j_call d_call v_call cdr3_aa cdr3_nt
TRBJ1-1 NA TRBV7-2 CASSLEGLMNTEAFF TGTGCCAGCAGCCTAGAGGGACTGATGAACACTGAAGCTTTCTTT
TRBJ2-4 TRBD2 TRBV20-1 CSASNPGLPHLPNIQYF TGCAGTGCTAGTAACCCGGGACTACCCCATCTCCCTAACATTCAGTACTTC
TRBJ2-5 TRBD1 TRBV15 CATKGAGETQYF TGTGCCACCAAGGGGGCCGGGGAGACCCAGTACTTC
TRBJ2-3 TRBD2 TRBV24-1 CATSDAGGATQYF TGTGCCACCAGTGATGCCGGGGGGGCTACGCAGTATTTT
TRBJ2-1 NA TRBV6-5 CASSYSGPPYNEQFF TGTGCCAGCAGTTACAGTGGGCCCCCCTACAATGAGCAGTTCTTC
TRBJ2-7 TRBD2 TRBV10-1 CASSRQTGGSEQYF TGCGCCAGCAGTCGTCAAACGGGCGGGAGCGAGCAGTACTTC
TRBJ2-7 TRBD1 TRBV6-6 CASSYSGTGSYEQYF TGTGCCAGCAGCTATTCCGGGACAGGATCCTACGAGCAGTACTTC
TRBJ2-7 TRBD1 TRBV11-2 CASSRDRVTSYEQYF TGTGCCAGCAGCCGGGACAGGGTTACTTCCTACGAGCAGTACTTC
TRBJ2-1 NA TRBV5-6 CASSLYYPGDHSYNEQFF TGTGCCAGCAGCTTGTACTATCCGGGGGACCATTCCTACAATGAGCAGTTCTTC
TRBJ2-5 NA TRBV5-6 CASSRGFRQETQYF TGTGCCAGCAGCCGGGGGTTTAGACAAGAGACCCAGTACTTC
TRBJ1-6 TRBD1 TRBV3-1/TRBV3-2 CASSLGPGQGNSPLHF TGTGCCAGCAGCCTGGGGCCGGGACAGGGTAATTCACCCCTCCACTTT
TRBJ2-1 NA TRBV12-3/TRBV12-4 CASSPRSNEQFF TGTGCCAGCAGCCCTCGGAGCAATGAGCAGTTCTTC
TRBJ2-1 TRBD2 TRBV5-4 CASSFSPLAGAPYNEQFF TGTGCCAGCAGCTTCTCTCCACTAGCGGGAGCCCCCTACAATGAGCAGTTCTTC
TRBJ2-1 NA TRBV4-1 CASRPIAEGPNEQFF TGCGCCAGCAGGCCCATAGCGGAAGGCCCCAATGAGCAGTTCTTC
TRBJ2-1 NA TRBV14 CASSQTQGQAEQFF TGTGCCAGCAGCCAGACCCAGGGCCAGGCTGAGCAGTTCTTC
TRBJ2-3 TRBD2 TRBV19 CASSIDLSASGITDTQYF TGTGCCAGTAGTATAGATCTTAGCGCTAGCGGGATTACAGATACGCAGTATTTT
TRBJ2-3 NA TRBV3-1/TRBV3-2 CASSAGSGTQYF TGTGCCAGCTCAGCCGGTTCAGGGACGCAGTATTTT
TRBJ1-3 TRBD1 TRBV15 CATSRGGQGADGNTIYF TGTGCCACCAGCAGAGGGGGACAGGGGGCGGATGGAAACACCATATATTTT
TRBJ2-6 NA TRBV27 CASSPLTDGANVLTF TGTGCCAGCAGTCCCCTGACAGATGGGGCCAACGTCCTGACTTTC
TRBJ2-3 NA TRBV7-3 CASSLLPATDTQYF TGTGCCAGCAGCTTACTTCCTGCGACAGATACGCAGTATTTT
TRBJ2-5 NA TRBV14 CASGLGAQETQYF TGTGCCAGCGGTCTGGGGGCCCAAGAGACCCAGTACTTC
TRBJ2-7 TRBD2 TRBV7-9 CASSSRAAGDYEQYF TGTGCCAGCAGCTCTCGAGCAGCGGGGGACTACGAGCAGTACTTC
TRBJ2-5 NA TRBV5-4 CASSFDSGETQYF TGTGCCAGCAGCTTCGACAGTGGCGAGACCCAGTACTTC
TRBJ2-1 TRBD1 TRBV9 CASSVGSKGQGYNEQFF TGTGCCAGCAGCGTAGGCTCTAAGGGACAGGGTTACAATGAGCAGTTCTTC
TRBJ2-7 TRBD1 TRBV10-2 CASSEPGGRTPYEQYF TGCGCCAGCAGTGAGCCAGGGGGCAGGACTCCCTACGAGCAGTACTTC
TRBJ2-1 TRBD2 TRBV2 CASSRPLAGGYNEQFF TGTGCCAGCAGCCGCCCCCTAGCGGGGGGCTACAATGAGCAGTTCTTC